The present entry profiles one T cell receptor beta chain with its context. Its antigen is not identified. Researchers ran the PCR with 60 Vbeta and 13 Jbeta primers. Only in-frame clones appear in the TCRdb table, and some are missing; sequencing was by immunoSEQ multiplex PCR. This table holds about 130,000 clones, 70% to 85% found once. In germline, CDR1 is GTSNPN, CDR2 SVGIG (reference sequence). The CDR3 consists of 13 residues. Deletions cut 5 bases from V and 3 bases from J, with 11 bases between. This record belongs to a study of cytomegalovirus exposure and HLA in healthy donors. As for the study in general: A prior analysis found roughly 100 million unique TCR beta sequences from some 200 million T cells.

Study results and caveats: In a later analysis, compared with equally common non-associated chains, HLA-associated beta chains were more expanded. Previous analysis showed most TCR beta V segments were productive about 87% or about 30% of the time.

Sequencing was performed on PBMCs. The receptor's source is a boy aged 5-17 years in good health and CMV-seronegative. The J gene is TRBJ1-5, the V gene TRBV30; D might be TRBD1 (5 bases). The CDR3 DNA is TGTGCCTGGGCAGGGTTCGACAATCAGCCCCAGCATTTT. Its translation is CAWAGFDNQPQHF.